The rows below give T cell receptor beta chains drawn from one sample of a study of PD-L1 blockade in urothelial cancer. Sequenced by immunoSEQ multiplex PCR; TCRdb stores in-frame clones only, minus some. The sample has tens of thousands of clones, about 90% seen once. Here the sequenced sample was PBMCs, taken around atezolizumab (anti-PD-L1) treatment. The receptors come from a man in his fifties or sixties with urothelial cancer. Both conserved end residues are part of each CDR3. Fields, in order: J gene, V gene, clone size, D gene, CDR3 DNA, CDR3 protein. The D gene is left open where the match is weak. Some rows have no size entry. The others give once, few or many, or a class for an expanded clone.

TRBJ1-2 TRBV7-8 - TRBD1 TGTGCCAGCAGCCGCTCGGGGGACAGCATCTATGGCTACACCTTC CASSRSGDSIYGYTF
TRBJ1-2 TRBV5-1 - - TGCGCCAGCAGCTCCAGAGGGGGAAACTATGGCTACACCTTC CASSSRGGNYGYTF
TRBJ2-1 TRBV2 - TRBD2 TGTGCCAGCAGTGGTACTAGCGGGGGGGCCGGGCAGTTCTTC CASSGTSGGAGQFF
TRBJ2-2 TRBV2 - TRBD2 TGTGCCAGCAGGCTGACTAGCGGGGGGCTATCCGGGGAGCTGTTTTTT CASRLTSGGLSGELFF
TRBJ1-4 TRBV11-2 - TRBD1 TGTGCCAGCAGCTCCGGGACAGGAGCCGAAAAACTGTTTTTT CASSSGTGAEKLFF
TRBJ2-7 TRBV6-6 - - TGTGCCAGCAGCTCCGGGTCCAATCTGCCCTACGAGCAGTACTTC CASSSGSNLPYEQYF
TRBJ2-2 TRBV2 once - TGTGCCAGCAGTGCGTCAGGGCCCGGGGAGCTGTTTTTT CASSASGPGELFF
TRBJ1-5 TRBV28 - TRBD1 TGTGCCAGCATCCCCAACCGGGACAGAAATCAGCCCCAGCATTTT CASIPNRDRNQPQHF
TRBJ1-1 TRBV28 - TRBD1 TGTGCCAGCAGTTTAGCCGGGACAGGGAGGACTGAAGCTTTCTTT CASSLAGTGRTEAFF
TRBJ2-5 TRBV18 - TRBD2 TGTGCCAGCTCACCGACTAGCGGGAGTGGGGAGACCCAGTACTTC CASSPTSGSGETQYF
TRBJ2-1 TRBV11-2 - TRBD2 TGTGCCAGCAGCTTCTCTAGCGGGAGAATCAATGAGCAGTTCTTC CASSFSSGRINEQFF
TRBJ1-2 TRBV28 - - TGTGCCAGCAGTTTACTTTGGGGGGAGGGCTACACCTTC CASSLLWGEGYTF
TRBJ2-1 TRBV11-3 - - TGTGCCAGCAGCTTCCGGGCCTACAATGAGCAGTTCTTC CASSFRAYNEQFF
TRBJ2-5 TRBV7-9 - TRBD2 TGTGCCAGCAGCCCCGGACTAGCGGGATTGGAGACCCAGTACTTC CASSPGLAGLETQYF
TRBJ1-1 TRBV19 - - TGTGCCAGTAGTATGTGGCAGGAGGGCTCAGCTTTCTTT CASSMWQEGSAFF
TRBJ1-5 TRBV28 - TRBD1 TGTGCCAGCAACGTGGAGGGGGCTAGCAATCAGCCCCAGCATTTT CASNVEGASNQPQHF
TRBJ1-1 TRBV6-5 - - TGTGCCAGCAGTTATAGGAGGAACACTGAAGCTTTCTTT CASSYRRNTEAFF
TRBJ2-3 TRBV28 - - TGTGCCAGCAGACCAGCAAGGGGTAACACAGATACGCAGTATTTT CASRPARGNTDTQYF
TRBJ2-6 TRBV2 - TRBD1 TGTGCCAGCAAATCGGACAGGGGCTCTGGGGCCAACGTCCTGACTTTC CASKSDRGSGANVLTF
TRBJ1-1 TRBV28 - - TGTGCCAGCAGCCCCCCCTCTCGGGGCACTGAAGCTTTCTTT CASSPPSRGTEAFF
TRBJ1-5 TRBV6-5 - - TGTGCCAGCAGCCGGAGAAATCAGCCCCAGCATTTT CASSRRNQPQHF
TRBJ2-5 TRBV7-2 few TRBD1 TGTGCCAGCAGCTTAGAGAGGGGGCAAAAGACCCAGTACTTC CASSLERGQKTQYF
TRBJ1-4 TRBV30 - - TGTGCCTGGAGTGTAAAGGGGCAGGGTAATGAAAAACTGTTTTTT CAWSVKGQGNEKLFF
TRBJ1-5 TRBV4-1 - TRBD1 TGCGCCAGCAGCCATAATAACCGGGACAGGGATGGAAGCAATCAGCCCCAGCATTTT CASSHNNRDRDGSNQPQHF
TRBJ2-3 TRBV6-5 - TRBD1 TGTGCCAGCAGTTACGAACAGGGGGCAGATACGCAGTATTTT CASSYEQGADTQYF
TRBJ2-1 TRBV19 - - TGTGCCAGTAGTCCCCCTTGGGGGCGTTTGACCTACAATGAGCAGTTCTTC CASSPPWGRLTYNEQFF
TRBJ2-3 TRBV6-4 once - TGTGCCAGCAGTGACGGGTGGGCCACAGATACGCAGTATTTT CASSDGWATDTQYF
TRBJ1-3 TRBV20-1 - - TGCAGTGCTAGAAATAGCAACACCATATATTTT CSARNSNTIYF
TRBJ1-2 TRBV6-1 - - TGTGCCAGCAGTGATACATCTGACTATGGCTACACCTTC CASSDTSDYGYTF
TRBJ1-2 TRBV4-1 - - TGCGCCAGCAGCCAGTTGGGGCGGGAGGGCTACACCTTC CASSQLGREGYTF
TRBJ1-4 TRBV18 once - TGTGCCAGCTCACCACAGGGAGCTAATGAAAAACTGTTTTTT CASSPQGANEKLFF
TRBJ2-7 TRBV2 - TRBD2 TGTGCCAGCATAGCGAGCGGGGCCTACGAGCAGTACTTC CASIASGAYEQYF
TRBJ2-1 TRBV28 - - TGTGCCAGCAGTCCCATGACAGTGCGGAGCAATGAGCAGTTCTTC CASSPMTVRSNEQFF
TRBJ2-7 TRBV2 - TRBD2 TGTGCCAGCAGTCGACAGGTAAAGGGACTAGCGGGAGTAGGTTCCTACGAGCAGTACTTC CASSRQVKGLAGVGSYEQYF
TRBJ1-2 TRBV7-6 - - TGTGCCAGCAGCCTGGACAGCCAGAGGAACTATGGCTACACCTTC CASSLDSQRNYGYTF
TRBJ1-5 TRBV5-6 - - TGTGCCAGCCCGAAGGGAGATCAGCCCCAGCATTTT CASPKGDQPQHF
TRBJ2-6 TRBV11-1 - TRBD1 TGTGCCAGCAGCTTAACGACAGGGGGTGCTGGGGCCAACGTCCTGACTTTC CASSLTTGGAGANVLTF
TRBJ1-4 TRBV11-3 - - TGTGCCAGCAGCGAAGGAGGGGTGCTGTTTTTT CASSEGGVLFF
TRBJ2-1 TRBV7-8 - TRBD2 TGTGCCAGCAGCTATGAACTAGCGGGGGGAAACAATGAGCAGTTCTTC CASSYELAGGNNEQFF
TRBJ1-5 TRBV21-1 - - TGTGCCAGCAGCTTACGACAGATCCCCAATCAGCCCCAGCATTTT CASSLRQIPNQPQHF
TRBJ1-5 TRBV19 - - TGTGCCAGTAGCCGGGACTCCGATCAGCCCCAGCATTTT CASSRDSDQPQHF
TRBJ1-1 TRBV9 - - TGTGCCAGCAGCGTAAAAGGACAAGGGGCTGAAGCTTTCTTT CASSVKGQGAEAFF
TRBJ1-2 TRBV7-6 - TRBD1 TGTGCCAGCAGCTCCCAGCCGACAGGGAGTAACTATGGCTACACCTTC CASSSQPTGSNYGYTF
TRBJ1-2 TRBV21-1 - - TGTGCCAGCCCCGGGACAGGGGACCATGGCTACACCTTC CASPGTGDHGYTF
TRBJ1-2 TRBV5-6 - TRBD1 TGTGCCAGCAGCAAAAGGGACAGCCCCTCGAGCTATGGCTACACCTTC CASSKRDSPSSYGYTF
TRBJ2-3 TRBV18 - TRBD2 TGTGCCAGCTCACCATTCTATTCTAGCGGGGGGGCTGAAGATACGCAGTATTTT CASSPFYSSGGAEDTQYF
TRBJ2-2 TRBV7-7 - - TGTGCTAGCAGGGCAGACAGTAACACCGGGGAGCTGTTTTTT CASRADSNTGELFF
TRBJ2-7 TRBV6-5 once TRBD1 TGTGCCAGCAGCCGAGACAGGGTTGGCTCCTACGAGCAGTACTTC CASSRDRVGSYEQYF
TRBJ2-7 TRBV18 - TRBD2 TGTGCCAGCTCACGAAGTCTAGCGGGAGACTACGAGCAGTACTTC CASSRSLAGDYEQYF
TRBJ2-7 TRBV6-5 once TRBD1 TGTGCCAGCAGTAGAAATAACCGGGACAGCTACGAGCAGTACTTC CASSRNNRDSYEQYF
TRBJ1-2 TRBV30 - - TGTGCCTGGAGTTGGCAGGCTTATGGCTACACCTTC CAWSWQAYGYTF
TRBJ2-7 TRBV9 - TRBD1 TGTGCCAGCAGCGTAGGTCCCCAGGGGGCAGGTTACGAGCAGTACTTC CASSVGPQGAGYEQYF
TRBJ2-4 TRBV28 - - TGTGCCAGCAGTTTATATAGGGGGGGAAACATTCAGTACTTC CASSLYRGGNIQYF
TRBJ1-5 TRBV18 - - TGTGCCAGCTCAGATGATTCAGGGGCGCGGCAGCCCCAGCATTTT CASSDDSGARQPQHF
TRBJ1-5 TRBV19 - TRBD1 TGTGCCAGTAGACCAAACAGGGGCCCTCTCCCCCAGCATTTT CASRPNRGPLPQHF
TRBJ1-4 TRBV5-8 - - TGTGCCAGCAGCTTGTTAGGGGTTGAAGAAAAACTGTTTTTT CASSLLGVEEKLFF
TRBJ1-5 TRBV4-3 - TRBD1 TGCGCCAGCAGCCAAGAAAGTAAGGGACAGTATCAGCCCCAGCATTTT CASSQESKGQYQPQHF
TRBJ2-1 TRBV6-4 - TRBD2 TGTGCCAGCAGCGGACTAGCGGAGGGAAGTGAGCAGTTCTTC CASSGLAEGSEQFF
TRBJ2-7 TRBV2 - - TGTGCCAGCCATCGGGGGGGACAGAAAGGCGAGCAGTACTTC CASHRGGQKGEQYF
TRBJ2-3 TRBV30 once - TGTGCCTTTGATACGTACACAGGAGATACGCAGTATTTT CAFDTYTGDTQYF